These T cell receptor beta chains were read from a single sample in a study of T cell responses to AZD1222 COVID-19 vaccine. TCRdb keeps only in-frame clones here, not all; method: immunoSEQ multiplex PCR. This sample has some 160,000 clones, with about 92% found just once. Sample: peripheral blood, taken on day 0 of AZD1222 vaccination. Receptor source: an adult in good health. The CDR3 runs from the conserved cysteine through the conserved F or W. D genes are given only for firm matches. Clone size, where shown, is once, few, many, or a class for clones that have expanded.

d_call: -
v_call: TRBV6-5
clone_size: -
j_call: TRBJ1-2
cdr3_nt: TGTGCCAGCAGTTTCACCAGGGAAATCTATGGCTACACCTTC
cdr3_aa: CASSFTREIYGYTF

d_call: -
v_call: TRBV5-1
clone_size: -
j_call: TRBJ1-1
cdr3_nt: TGCGCCAGCAGCTACAGCCGGGTGAACACTGAAGCTTTCTTT
cdr3_aa: CASSYSRVNTEAFF

d_call: -
v_call: TRBV3-1/TRBV3-2
clone_size: -
j_call: TRBJ1-6
cdr3_nt: TGTGCCAGCAGCCAAGTAGCAGGAGTTAATTCACCCCTCCACTTT
cdr3_aa: CASSQVAGVNSPLHF

d_call: -
v_call: TRBV7-8
clone_size: -
j_call: TRBJ1-1
cdr3_nt: TGTGCCAGCAGCCCAATAGTACGGCTCGGGAACACTGAAGCTTTCTTT
cdr3_aa: CASSPIVRLGNTEAFF

d_call: -
v_call: TRBV21-1
clone_size: -
j_call: TRBJ1-2
cdr3_nt: TGTGCCAGCAGCAAAGATCTTCCCGGCGGGCTCAGGGAAGGCTACACCTTC
cdr3_aa: CASSKDLPGGLREGYTF

d_call: -
v_call: TRBV4-3
clone_size: -
j_call: TRBJ2-7
cdr3_nt: TGCGCCAGCAGTCGGGACGTAGGCTACGAGCAGTACTTC
cdr3_aa: CASSRDVGYEQYF

d_call: -
v_call: TRBV6-6
clone_size: -
j_call: TRBJ1-6
cdr3_nt: TGTGCCAGCAGTCGACCCCCAGGGGCGGCGGGTTCACCCCTCCACTTT
cdr3_aa: CASSRPPGAAGSPLHF

d_call: -
v_call: TRBV4-1
clone_size: -
j_call: TRBJ2-1
cdr3_nt: TGCGCCAGCAGCCAAGTTTCGGGCCGGAGGGGGAATGAGCAGTTCTTC
cdr3_aa: CASSQVSGRRGNEQFF

d_call: TRBD1
v_call: TRBV25-1
clone_size: -
j_call: TRBJ2-7
cdr3_nt: TGTGCCAGCTCGCGGACAGGGGGGGTCGAGCAGTACTTC
cdr3_aa: CASSRTGGVEQYF

d_call: TRBD2
v_call: TRBV11-2
clone_size: -
j_call: TRBJ2-1
cdr3_nt: TGTGCCAGCAGCTTAGTGGGGACTAGCGGGGGGGCCTCGACGACTGAGCAGTTCTTC
cdr3_aa: CASSLVGTSGGASTTEQFF

d_call: -
v_call: TRBV5-1
clone_size: -
j_call: TRBJ2-1
cdr3_nt: TGCGCCAGCAGCTTGTTAGGGTCCTACAATGAGCAGTTCTTC
cdr3_aa: CASSLLGSYNEQFF

d_call: TRBD1
v_call: TRBV7-2
clone_size: -
j_call: TRBJ2-7
cdr3_nt: TGTGCCAGCAGCTCGGGGACAGGGGGAATGGTATCCTACGAGCAGTACTTC
cdr3_aa: CASSSGTGGMVSYEQYF

d_call: -
v_call: TRBV24-1
clone_size: -
j_call: TRBJ2-5
cdr3_nt: TGTGCCACCGCCGCGGGACCCGGTGGCCAAGAGACCCAGTACTTC
cdr3_aa: CATAAGPGGQETQYF

d_call: TRBD2
v_call: TRBV4-2
clone_size: -
j_call: TRBJ2-5
cdr3_nt: TGTGCCAGCAGCCAATCCCCTCTGTTAGCGGGGGGCCAAGAGACCCAGTACTTC
cdr3_aa: CASSQSPLLAGGQETQYF

d_call: TRBD2
v_call: TRBV7-6
clone_size: -
j_call: TRBJ2-1
cdr3_nt: TGTGCCAGCAGCCCCCGGCTAGCGGGGGGGCCAAGGCGGTACAATGAGCAGTTCTTC
cdr3_aa: CASSPRLAGGPRRYNEQFF

d_call: -
v_call: TRBV2
clone_size: -
j_call: TRBJ2-3
cdr3_nt: TGTGCCAGCATACGGGCCCGAAGTGCGACAGATACGCAGTATTTT
cdr3_aa: CASIRARSATDTQYF

d_call: TRBD1
v_call: TRBV7-3
clone_size: -
j_call: TRBJ2-7
cdr3_nt: TGTGCCAGCAACCACCGCCGGGACAGAGCCTACGAGCAGTACTTC
cdr3_aa: CASNHRRDRAYEQYF

d_call: TRBD1
v_call: TRBV6-5
clone_size: -
j_call: TRBJ2-6
cdr3_nt: TGTGCCAGCAGTTACTCAACAGGGGCGGGGGCCAACGTCCTGACTTTC
cdr3_aa: CASSYSTGAGANVLTF

d_call: TRBD1
v_call: TRBV18
clone_size: -
j_call: TRBJ1-2
cdr3_nt: TGTGCCAGCTCACCAAGCAGGGGGCACGGCTACACCTTC
cdr3_aa: CASSPSRGHGYTF

d_call: -
v_call: TRBV7-8
clone_size: -
j_call: TRBJ2-7
cdr3_nt: TGTGCCAGCAGCCGAAACGGCAGACTCTCCTACGAGCAGTACTTC
cdr3_aa: CASSRNGRLSYEQYF

d_call: -
v_call: TRBV11-3
clone_size: -
j_call: TRBJ2-7
cdr3_nt: TGTGCCAGCAGCCCGAGGGCAGGGCCCTACGAGCAGTACTTC
cdr3_aa: CASSPRAGPYEQYF

d_call: TRBD1
v_call: TRBV19
clone_size: -
j_call: TRBJ1-1
cdr3_nt: TGTGCCAGTAGTCTGACAGGGCAGAACACTGAAGCTTTCTTT
cdr3_aa: CASSLTGQNTEAFF

d_call: TRBD1
v_call: TRBV29-1
clone_size: -
j_call: TRBJ1-5
cdr3_nt: TGCAGCGCCCAGGGGGTTGGTAATCAGCCCCAGCATTTT
cdr3_aa: CSAQGVGNQPQHF

d_call: TRBD1
v_call: TRBV6-5
clone_size: -
j_call: TRBJ2-7
cdr3_nt: TGTGCCAGCAGTACCAAGACAGGGGCGGGCTACGAGCAGTACTTC
cdr3_aa: CASSTKTGAGYEQYF

d_call: TRBD1
v_call: TRBV29-1
clone_size: -
j_call: TRBJ2-7
cdr3_nt: TGCAGCGTTCTTAGACAGGGGGATCTCTACGAGCAGTACTTC
cdr3_aa: CSVLRQGDLYEQYF

d_call: -
v_call: TRBV25-1
clone_size: -
j_call: TRBJ2-3
cdr3_nt: TGTGCCAGCATGAGGACGGGCTTAACAGATACGCAGTATTTT
cdr3_aa: CASMRTGLTDTQYF

d_call: TRBD1
v_call: TRBV3-1/TRBV3-2
clone_size: -
j_call: TRBJ1-2
cdr3_nt: TGTGCCAGCAGCCAACCGGGACAGGACTATGGCTACACCTTC
cdr3_aa: CASSQPGQDYGYTF

d_call: -
v_call: TRBV11-3
clone_size: -
j_call: TRBJ1-1
cdr3_nt: TGTGCCAGCAGCTTAGGACGGGCTGGGGGGGTGAACACTGAAGCTTTCTTT
cdr3_aa: CASSLGRAGGVNTEAFF

d_call: -
v_call: TRBV3-1/TRBV3-2
clone_size: few
j_call: TRBJ1-1
cdr3_nt: TGTGCCAGCCTGGCCCGGGACAAGGCGATGACTGAAGCTTTCTTT
cdr3_aa: CASLARDKAMTEAFF

d_call: -
v_call: TRBV2
clone_size: -
j_call: TRBJ1-1
cdr3_nt: TGTGCCAGCACCGTCCTAGAACTTAACACTGAAGCTTTCTTT
cdr3_aa: CASTVLELNTEAFF